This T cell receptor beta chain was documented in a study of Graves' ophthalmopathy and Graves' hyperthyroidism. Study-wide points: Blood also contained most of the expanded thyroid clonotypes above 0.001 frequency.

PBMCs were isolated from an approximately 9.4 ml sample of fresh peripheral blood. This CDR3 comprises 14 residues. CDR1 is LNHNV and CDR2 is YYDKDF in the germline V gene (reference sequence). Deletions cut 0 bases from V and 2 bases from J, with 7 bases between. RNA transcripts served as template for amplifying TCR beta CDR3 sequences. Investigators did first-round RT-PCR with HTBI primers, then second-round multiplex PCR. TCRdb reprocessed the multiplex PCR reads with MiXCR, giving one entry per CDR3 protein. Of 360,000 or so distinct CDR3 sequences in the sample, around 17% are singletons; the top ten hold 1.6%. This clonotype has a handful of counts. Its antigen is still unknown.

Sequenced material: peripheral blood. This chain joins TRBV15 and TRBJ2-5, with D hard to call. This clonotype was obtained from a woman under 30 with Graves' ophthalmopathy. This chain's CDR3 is CATSRDPVQETQYF. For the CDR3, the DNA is TGTGCCACCAGCAGAGATCCCGTTCAAGAGACCCAGTACTTC.